The clone carrying this T cell receptor (beta chain) was observed a few times. The target antigen is unknown. This sample is drawn from a study of lymphopenia after photon versus proton radiotherapy. Study-level findings and limits: Post-nadir diversity loss with photons came from oligoclonal expansion, particularly CD8+ Temra cells. Authors raise, but do not show, better survival with proton therapy.

Using immunoSEQ multiplex PCR, the repertoire was profiled, and TCRdb retains in-frame clones only, with some absent. Here the sample spans 2,500 to 3,000 clones, about 94% being singletons. The clonotype was recovered from a woman aged 65 to 85 with pancreatic cancer. Sequencing was performed on peripheral blood, taken from a patient treated with photon-based radiotherapy.

CDR3 DNA sequence: TGTGCCAGCAGCTCCACATCCGGGAGCCCCCAAGAGACCCAGTACTTC. This gives the protein CASSSTSGSPQETQYF. The chain combines TRBV7-8 with TRBJ2-5; TRBD2 might be the D (6 bases). The CDR3 extends over 16 amino acids. V gave up 4 bases and J gave up 1 base, with 16 bases separating them. Germline values: CDR1 SGHVS, CDR2 FQNEAQ.